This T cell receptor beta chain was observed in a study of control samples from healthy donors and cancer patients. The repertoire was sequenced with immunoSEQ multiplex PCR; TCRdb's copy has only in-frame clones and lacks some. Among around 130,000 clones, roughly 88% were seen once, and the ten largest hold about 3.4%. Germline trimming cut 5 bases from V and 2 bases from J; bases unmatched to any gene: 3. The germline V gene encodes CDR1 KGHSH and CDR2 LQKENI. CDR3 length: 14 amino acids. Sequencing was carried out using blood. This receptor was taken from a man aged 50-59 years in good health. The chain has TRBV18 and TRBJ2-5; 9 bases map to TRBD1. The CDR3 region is CASSAQGAQETQYF. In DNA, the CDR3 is TGTGCCAGCTCAGCACAGGGGGCTCAAGAGACCCAGTACTTC.